This entry lists 18 T cell receptor beta chains sequenced from one sample in a study of CXCR3-negative and CXCR3-positive naive CD8 T cells. All TRB cDNA libraries came from 5' RACE performed with UMI labels. TCRdb reprocessed the 5' RACE reads; each CDR3 protein has one entry and no DNA is given. The sample table includes tens of thousands of distinct CDR3 sequences. The sample consisted of memory CD8+ T cells from blood. These receptors all stem from a human donor in good health. Some clones in this sample may be carry-over from other donors' samples.

The chain couples TRBV5-5 to TRBJ2-2; TCRdb reports TRBD1, a call that lacks DNA to check it against. The CDR3 runs to 14 residues. In germline, CDR1 is SGHKS, CDR2 YYEKEE (reference sequence). CDR3 amino acids: CASSGDRDTGELFF.

The gene calls are TRBV10-3 and TRBJ2-7; the D call of TRBD2 rests on TCRdb alone, since no DNA is present to check it. The CDR3 loop spans 14 amino acids. Germline V gene lookup returns CDR1 ENHRY and CDR2 SYGVKD. CDR3 region: CAIRIAGAPYEQYF.

The chain uses TRBV4-3 and TRBJ2-7; the D call of TRBD1 rests on TCRdb alone, since no DNA is present to check it. The germline gives CDR1 LGHNA, CDR2 YSLEER. The CDR3 sequence is 15 residues long. The CDR3 spells CASSQDAGTVYEQYF.

The chain joins TRBV7-3 to TRBJ2-1; TCRdb designates TRBD2, a call that cannot be tested without DNA. The CDR3 is 15 residues long. Germline CDR1 SGHTA, CDR2 FQGTGA. The chain's CDR3 is CASSLTGGASTEQFF. The full variable domain, with the rest looked up from reference TRBV7-3 and TRBJ2-1, is GAGVSQTPSNKVTEKGKYVELRCDPISGHTALYWYRQSLGQGPEFLIYFQGTGAADDSGLPNDRFFAVRPEGSVSTLKIQRTERGDSAVYLCASSLTGGASTEQFFGPGTRLTVL.

The chain is built from TRBV27 and TRBJ1-2; the D gene TCRdb calls, TRBD1, cannot be checked with no DNA. Germline CDR1 and CDR2: MNHEY and SMNVEV (reference sequence). CDR3 length equals 12 residues. CDR3 sequence reads: CASGNTGDGYTF.

The chain links TRBV19 to TRBJ2-1; TCRdb lists TRBD2, though no DNA is available to test this call. CDR3 length: 13 amino acids. Germline V CDR1 and CDR2: LNHDA, SQIVND (reference sequence). The CDR3 region is CASSTIGEDEQFF.

This chain joins TRBV3-1 and TRBJ2-1; with no DNA, the TCRdb D assignment of TRBD2 cannot be verified. CDR3 length equals 16 residues. The V gene's germline CDR1 is LGHDT and CDR2 YNNKEL (reference sequence). The CDR3 is CASSQKRGTLYNEQFF.

The rearrangement joins TRBV15 to TRBJ1-6; as DNA is missing, the TRBD1 call by TCRdb cannot be tested. CDR1 and CDR2 from the germline V gene are LNHNV and YYDKDF (reference sequence). The CDR3 covers 16 residues. The CDR3 region is CATSREGDRVGSTLHF.

The chain employs TRBV5-6 and TRBJ2-3. The CDR3 contains 15 residues. Germline V lookup: CDR1 SGHDT, CDR2 YYEEEE. CDR3 loop: CASSMGTGSTDTQYF. The full variable domain, in which reference TRBV5-6 and TRBJ2-3 provide the parts outside the CDR3, is DAGVTQSPTHLIKTRGQQVTLRCSPKSGHDTVSWYQQALGQGPQFIFQYYEEEERQRGNFPDRFSGHQFPNYSSELNVNALLLGDSALYLCASSMGTGSTDTQYFGPGTRLTVL.

This chain links TRBV14 with TRBJ2-7. Germline values: CDR1 SGHDN, CDR2 FVKESK. CDR3 size: 15 residues. This CDR3 reads CASSQDLANIYEQYF.

The chain uses TRBV12-3 or TRBV12-4 and TRBJ2-7. The CDR3 runs to 13 residues. This CDR3 is CASSWGESYEQYF.

This chain joins TRBV14 and TRBJ1-2. The germline V gene encodes CDR1 SGHDN and CDR2 FVKESK. This CDR3 region has 12 residues. The CDR3 protein is CASSLSMTGYTF.

The rearrangement joins TRBV28 to TRBJ2-2; TCRdb's D gene call, TRBD2, goes unchecked for lack of DNA. The germline gives CDR1 MDHEN, CDR2 SYDVKM. The CDR3 has 15 amino acids. CDR3 in amino acids: CASSSRTINTGELFF. Full variable domain (remainder filled in from reference TRBV28 and TRBJ2-2): DVKVTQSSRYLVKRTGEKVFLECVQDMDHENMFWYRQDPGLGLRLIYFSYDVKMKEKGDIPEGYSVSREKKERFSLILESASTNQTSMYLCASSSRTINTGELFFGEGSRLTVL.

The chain uses TRBV5-1 and TRBJ2-7. The CDR3 spans 13 residues. Per germline, CDR1 SGHRS and CDR2 YFSETQ. CDR3 sequence reads: CASSLEVAYEQYF.

The chain has TRBV29-1 and TRBJ2-7. The CDR3 has 13 residues. Germline V lookup: CDR1 SQVTM, CDR2 ANQGSEA. CDR3 sequence reads: CSVSAESSYEQYF.

V gene TRBV4-1 combines with J gene TRBJ2-7; TCRdb outputs TRBD1, but without DNA this stays unchecked. The CDR3 is made up of 14 amino acids. Germline V CDR1 and CDR2: MGHRA, YSYEKL. CDR3 protein: CASSQDGGSYEQYF.

The chain has TRBV28 and TRBJ1-2; as DNA is missing, the TRBD1 call by TCRdb cannot be tested. The CDR3 has 15 amino acids. Germline-derived CDR1 and CDR2 are MDHEN and SYDVKM. The CDR3 here is CASSPDREGNYGYTF.

V is TRBV28 and J is TRBJ2-2; the TRBD2 assignment by TCRdb is unverifiable without DNA. CDR3 size: 12 residues. Germline V lookup: CDR1 MDHEN, CDR2 SYDVKM. This CDR3 reads CASGLLTGELFF.